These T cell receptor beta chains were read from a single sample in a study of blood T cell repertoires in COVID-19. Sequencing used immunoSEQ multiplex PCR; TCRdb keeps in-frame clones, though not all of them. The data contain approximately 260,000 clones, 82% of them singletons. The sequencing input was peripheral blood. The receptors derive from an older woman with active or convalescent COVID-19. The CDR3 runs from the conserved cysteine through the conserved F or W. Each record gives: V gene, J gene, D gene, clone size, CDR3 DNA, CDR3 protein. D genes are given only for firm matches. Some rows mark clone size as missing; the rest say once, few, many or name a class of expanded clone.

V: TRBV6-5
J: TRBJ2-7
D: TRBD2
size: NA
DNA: TGTGCCAGCAAGCAGCGGGGGGGCCGTTACGAGCAGTACTTC
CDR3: CASKQRGGRYEQYF

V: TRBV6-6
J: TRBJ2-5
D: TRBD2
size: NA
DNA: TGTGCCAGCAGTTACGGGGCGGGGGGAGCGGAGACCCAGTACTTC
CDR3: CASSYGAGGAETQYF

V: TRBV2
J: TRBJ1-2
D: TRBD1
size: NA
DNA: TGTGCCAGCAGTGAAGGAATTACAGGGGACTATGGCTACACCTTC
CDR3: CASSEGITGDYGYTF

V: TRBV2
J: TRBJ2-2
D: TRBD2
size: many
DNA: TGTGCCAGCAGCCCTACGACTAGCGGGGGGGACACCGGGGAGCTGTTTTTT
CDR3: CASSPTTSGGDTGELFF

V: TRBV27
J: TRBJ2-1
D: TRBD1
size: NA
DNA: TGTGCCAGCAGTTACAGGGGGCCAGGTGAGCAGTTCTTC
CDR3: CASSYRGPGEQFF

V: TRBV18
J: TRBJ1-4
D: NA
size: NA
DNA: TGTGCCAGCTCACCGGTCCAGGGTGAAAAACTGTTTTTT
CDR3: CASSPVQGEKLFF

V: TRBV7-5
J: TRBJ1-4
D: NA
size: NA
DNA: TGCGTGAGCGGGGCAACTAATGAAAAACTGTTTTTT
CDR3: CVSGATNEKLFF

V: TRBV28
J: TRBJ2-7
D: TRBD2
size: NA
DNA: TGTGCCAGCAGTTTCAGGGGACTAGCGGGGGGGAGCGAGCAGTACTTC
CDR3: CASSFRGLAGGSEQYF

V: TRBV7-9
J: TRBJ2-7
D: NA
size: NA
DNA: TGTGCCAGCAGCTTATCGGTTTACGAGCAGTACTTC
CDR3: CASSLSVYEQYF

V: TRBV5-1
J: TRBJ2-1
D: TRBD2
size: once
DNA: TGCGCCAGCAGCTTGGTATTAGCGGGAAACAATGAGCAGTTCTTC
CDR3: CASSLVLAGNNEQFF

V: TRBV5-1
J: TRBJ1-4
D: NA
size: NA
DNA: TGCGCCAGCAGCTTGGATGGGGCAGGGTCTGAAAAACTGTTTTTT
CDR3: CASSLDGAGSEKLFF

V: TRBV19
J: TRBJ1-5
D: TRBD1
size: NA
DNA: TGTGCCAGTAGTAACCCTGACAGGGCTAGCAATCAGCCCCAGCATTTT
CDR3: CASSNPDRASNQPQHF

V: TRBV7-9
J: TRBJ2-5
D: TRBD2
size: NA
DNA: TGTGCCAGCAGCCCCGGGGGGGGCGGACAAGAGACCCAGTACTTC
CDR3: CASSPGGGGQETQYF

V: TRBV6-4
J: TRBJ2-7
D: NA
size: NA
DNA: TGTGCCAGCAGTGACTCGACTCAGGGGAGCTCCTACGAGCAGTACTTC
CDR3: CASSDSTQGSSYEQYF

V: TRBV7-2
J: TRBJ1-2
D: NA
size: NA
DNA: TGTGCCAGCAGCTTATCCAGGGAGGCCCTGAGGGGCTACACCTTC
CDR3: CASSLSREALRGYTF

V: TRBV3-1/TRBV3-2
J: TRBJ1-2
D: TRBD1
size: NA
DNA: TGTGCCAGCAGCCAAGACGGGACAGGGCTCTATGGCTACACCTTC
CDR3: CASSQDGTGLYGYTF

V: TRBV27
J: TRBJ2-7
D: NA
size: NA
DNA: TGTGCCACCAGACAGGAGAGCTCCTACGAGCAGTACTTC
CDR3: CATRQESSYEQYF

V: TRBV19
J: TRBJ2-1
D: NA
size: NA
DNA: TGTGCCAGTAGTATTGTCAGGGAAGGTGAGCAGTTCTTC
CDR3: CASSIVREGEQFF

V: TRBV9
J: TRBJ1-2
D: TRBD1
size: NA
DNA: TGTGCCAGCAGCGTTGGACAGGGGGACTATGGCTACACCTTC
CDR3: CASSVGQGDYGYTF

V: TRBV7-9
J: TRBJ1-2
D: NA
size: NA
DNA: TGTGCCAGCCGCCCTGGGCGGAGGATTAACTATGGCTACACCTTC
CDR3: CASRPGRRINYGYTF

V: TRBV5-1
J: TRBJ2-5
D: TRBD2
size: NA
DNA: TGCGCCAGCAGCCGAGGACTAGCGGGGGGGTCGGACGGAGAGACCCAGTACTTC
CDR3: CASSRGLAGGSDGETQYF

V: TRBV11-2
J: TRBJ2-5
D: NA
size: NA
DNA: TGTGCCAGCAGCTTAGGGCCCAGCCAAGAGACCCAGTACTTC
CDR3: CASSLGPSQETQYF

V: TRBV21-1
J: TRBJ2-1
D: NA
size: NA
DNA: TGTGCCAGCAGCAAAGTCAAGACTAGCGGGGTGAAGGATGAGCAGTTCTTC
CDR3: CASSKVKTSGVKDEQFF

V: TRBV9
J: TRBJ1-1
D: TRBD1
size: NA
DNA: TGTGCCAGCGGGGGACAGTCGAACACTGAAGCTTTCTTT
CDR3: CASGGQSNTEAFF

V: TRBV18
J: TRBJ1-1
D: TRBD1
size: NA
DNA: TGTGCCAGCTCGCCACCGGGGACAGCTGAAGCTTTCTTT
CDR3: CASSPPGTAEAFF

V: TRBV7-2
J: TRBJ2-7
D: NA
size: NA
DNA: TGTGCCAGCAGCTCGGACAGTCACTCCTACGAGCAGTACTTC
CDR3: CASSSDSHSYEQYF

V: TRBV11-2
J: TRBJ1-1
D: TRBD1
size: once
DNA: TGTGCCAGCAGCTTATGGCAGGGGGCTAGTGAAGCTTTCTTT
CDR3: CASSLWQGASEAFF

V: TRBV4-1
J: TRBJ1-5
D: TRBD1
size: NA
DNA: TGCGCCAGCAGCGGACAGGGGGAGGGCAATCAGCCCCAGCATTTT
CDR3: CASSGQGEGNQPQHF

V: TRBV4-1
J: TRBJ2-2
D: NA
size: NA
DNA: TGCGCCAGCAGCCAAGGGACAACTGAACCCGGGGAGCTGTTTTTT
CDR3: CASSQGTTEPGELFF

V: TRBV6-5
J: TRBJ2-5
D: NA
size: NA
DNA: TGTGCCAGCAAACACCCCCAAGAGACCCAGTACTTC
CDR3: CASKHPQETQYF

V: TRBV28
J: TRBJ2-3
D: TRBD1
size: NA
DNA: TGTGCCAGCAGTTTACCAGCACCGGGACAGGGAGAGTATTTT
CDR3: CASSLPAPGQGEYF

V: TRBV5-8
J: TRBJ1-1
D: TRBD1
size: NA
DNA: TGTGCCAGCAGCTGGGACAGTGTTGCTGAAGCTTTCTTT
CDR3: CASSWDSVAEAFF

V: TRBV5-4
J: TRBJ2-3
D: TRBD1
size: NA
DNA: TGTGCCAGCAGCTTGTATGGGACAGGTCATGCAGATACGCAGTATTTT
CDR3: CASSLYGTGHADTQYF

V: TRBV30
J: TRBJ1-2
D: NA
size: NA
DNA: TGTGCCTGGAGCGCAGGGGATGGCTACACCTTC
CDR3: CAWSAGDGYTF

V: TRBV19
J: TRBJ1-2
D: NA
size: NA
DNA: TGTGCCAGTAGTTCTCAATCGGTGGGCGGCTACACCTTC
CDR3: CASSSQSVGGYTF

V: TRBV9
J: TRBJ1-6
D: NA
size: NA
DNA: TGTGCCAGCAGCGCAGACTGGCGTTCACCCCTCCACTTT
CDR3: CASSADWRSPLHF

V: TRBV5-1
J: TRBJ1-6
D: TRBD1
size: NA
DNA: TGCGCCAGCAAGCTTACTGCCCGGGACAGGGGGCGCGTCGTCGATTCACCCCTCCACTTT
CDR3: CASKLTARDRGRVVDSPLHF

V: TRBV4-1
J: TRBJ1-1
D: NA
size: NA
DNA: TGCGCCAGCAGCCCGCTAGCGGGGGGGAAGGTCACTGAAGCTTTCTTT
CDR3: CASSPLAGGKVTEAFF

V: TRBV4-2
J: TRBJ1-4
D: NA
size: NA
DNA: TGTGCCAGCAGCCAAGATGGGCGGGGGCTGGATGAAAAACTGTTTTTT
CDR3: CASSQDGRGLDEKLFF

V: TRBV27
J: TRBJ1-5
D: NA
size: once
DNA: TGTGCCAGCAGAAGCGCAGGGGTCTATCAGCCCCAGCATTTT
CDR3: CASRSAGVYQPQHF

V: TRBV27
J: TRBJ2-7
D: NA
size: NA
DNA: TGTGCCAGCGGCAAAATTGGACAGACCACGTACGAGCAGTACTTC
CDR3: CASGKIGQTTYEQYF

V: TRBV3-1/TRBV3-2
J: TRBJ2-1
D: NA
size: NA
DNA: TGTGCCAGCAGCCCAAATAGCGTCAATGCGGAGGAGCAGTTCTTC
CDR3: CASSPNSVNAEEQFF

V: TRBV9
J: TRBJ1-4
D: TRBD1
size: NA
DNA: TGTGCCAGCAGCGTTTCAGGGGGTAATGAAAAACTGTTTTTT
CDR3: CASSVSGGNEKLFF

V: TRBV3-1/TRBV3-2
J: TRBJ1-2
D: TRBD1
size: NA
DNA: TGTGCCAGCAGCTATCGGGACAGGGGGAAGTATGGCTACACCTTC
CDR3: CASSYRDRGKYGYTF

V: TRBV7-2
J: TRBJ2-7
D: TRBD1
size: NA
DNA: TGTGCCAGCAGCCCTGTGACAGGGCCCGGGGAGCAGTACTTC
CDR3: CASSPVTGPGEQYF

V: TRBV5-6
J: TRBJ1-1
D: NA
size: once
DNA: TGTGCCAGCAGTATCAGGGGCGTGAACACTGAAGCTTTCTTT
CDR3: CASSIRGVNTEAFF

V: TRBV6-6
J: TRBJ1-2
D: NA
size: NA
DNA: TGTGCCAGCGGTGGCGGGGGGGGCTTTGGCTACACCTTC
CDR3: CASGGGGGFGYTF

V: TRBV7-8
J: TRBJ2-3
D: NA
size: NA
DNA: TGTGCCAGCAGCCCCTACACAGATACGCAGTATTTT
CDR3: CASSPYTDTQYF